Below, 30 T cell receptor beta chains from the same sample are listed, as sequenced in a study of beta chain features in type 1 diabetes. The entirety of the isolated RNA underwent reverse transcription, so expressed TCRB transcripts were sequenced. The table came from immunoSEQ multiplex PCR; TCRdb's copy has only in-frame clones and leaves some out. The profile shows some 410,000 clones, over 10% of them singletons. Sequenced sample: naive CD4+ T cells from blood. The receptors derive from a woman between 18 and 30 years old in good health.

The sample holds a few counts of this clone. One junction end disagrees with the germline gene, perhaps due to a read error. This chain uses TRBV25-1 with TRBJ1-4, with TRBD1 as a possible D gene (6 bases). Germline CDR1 reads MGHDK; CDR2 reads SYGVNS. The CDR3 has 11 residues. CDR3 in DNA: TGTGCCAGCAGTGATTCGACAGGTTATCTCTTT. Its protein product is CASSDSTGYLF.

This chain joins TRBV7-3 and TRBJ1-1, with D perhaps TRBD1 (5 bases). Trimming shortened V by 5 bases and J by 5 bases, and 18 bases separated the two germline ends. The CDR3 spans 15 residues. CDR1 is SGHTA and CDR2 is FQGTGA in the germline V gene. The CDR3, as DNA: TGTGCCAGCAGCACCAGGGCAGGGAGCTTGACTGAAGCTTTCTTT. Its protein product is CASSTRAGSLTEAFF.

The CDR3 region is CASRQGGTNEKLFF. The CDR3 nucleotides are TGTGCCAGCAGGCAAGGGGGGACTAATGAAAAACTGTTTTTT. The chain joins TRBV7-9 to TRBJ1-4, with a possible D match to TRBD1 (6 bases). Germline CDR1 is SEHNR and CDR2 is FQNEAQ (reference sequence). V was pared by 6 bases and J by 2 bases, with 10 bases between. The CDR3 runs to 14 residues.

The chain recombines TRBV6-5 with TRBJ2-3; D is ambiguous. This CDR3 spans 13 amino acids. Trimming took off 2 bases at V and 3 bases at J, with 6 bases between the two ends. Germline V gene data show CDR1 as MNHEY and CDR2 as SVGAGI. The CDR3 DNA sequence: TGTGCCAGCAGTTACGACGATACAGATACGCAGTATTTT. The encoded protein is CASSYDDTDTQYF.

This clone was detected a few times. This same CDR3 is encoded by further DNA sequences in the sample. V gene TRBV4-3 combines with J gene TRBJ2-3, with D unresolved. This CDR3 spans 13 amino acids. V was clipped by 0 bases and J by 4 bases, with 5 bases between them. Germline V CDR1 and CDR2: LGHNA, YSLEER. This CDR3 is CASSQEGPDTQYF. CDR3 nucleotide sequence: TGCGCCAGCAGCCAAGAAGGTCCAGATACGCAGTATTTT.

This sequence joins TRBV4-3 and TRBJ1-3; D perhaps matches TRBD1 (6 bases). V was pared by 1 base and J by 2 bases, with 9 bases between. Per germline, CDR1 LGHNA and CDR2 YSLEER. The CDR3 contains 15 residues. This CDR3 reads CASSQARGAGNTIYF. The CDR3 nucleotides are TGCGCCAGCAGCCAAGCCAGGGGAGCTGGAAACACCATATATTTT.

This clone was recorded a few times. This sequence joins TRBV29-1 and TRBJ1-4, with unresolved D. CDR3 length equals 13 residues. Germline CDR1 is SQVTM and CDR2 is ANQGSEA. The V end lost 7 bases, the J end lost 4 bases, and 13 bases lay between the germline ends. In DNA, the CDR3 is TGCAGCGCGGAAGTTTCTTTTAATGAAAAACTGTTTTTT. Its translation is CSAEVSFNEKLFF.

This clone has only a few counts. J is TRBJ2-7 and V is TRBV29-1; possible D gene TRBD1, 6 bases. This CDR3 has 13 amino acids. Looked up from germline, CDR1 is SQVTM and CDR2 is ANQGSEA. V was cut by 3 bases and J by 6 bases, with 15 bases left in between. The CDR3 DNA follows: TGCAGCGTTGACAGGGGTATTCCGGGCGAGCAGTACGTC. It encodes CSVDRGIPGEQYV.

The rearrangement uses TRBV4-1 and TRBJ1-4, with 7 bases matching TRBD1. J gave up 0 bases and V 3 bases, and 1 base lay outside the gene matches. The CDR3 runs 15 residues. Germline V gives CDR1 MGHRA, CDR2 YSYEKL. The CDR3 spells CASSQTGPTNEKLFF. In nucleotides, the CDR3 is TGCGCCAGCAGCCAGACAGGGCCAACTAATGAAAAACTGTTTTTT.

This clone has only a few counts. The J gene is TRBJ2-3, the V gene TRBV7-9, with D possibly TRBD2 on 6 matching bases. This CDR3 has 15 amino acids. Germline CDR1 and CDR2: SEHNR and FQNEAQ (reference sequence). V lost 6 bases and J 1 base, leaving 14 bases between the germline ends. This CDR3 reads CASRKAGGGTDTQYF. CDR3 sequence (DNA): TGTGCCAGCAGAAAAGCGGGCGGGGGCACAGATACGCAGTATTTT.

The J gene is TRBJ2-7, the V gene TRBV28, with 7 bases aligning to TRBD1. V dropped 6 bases and J dropped 4; count of bases not matched to a gene: 15. The CDR3 has 16 residues. Germline assignment: CDR1 MDHEN and CDR2 SYDVKM. CDR3 region: CASRKRGWTGVYEQYV. As DNA, the CDR3 is TGTGCCAGCAGAAAGCGAGGATGGACAGGAGTTTACGAGCAGTACGTC.

The chain recombines TRBV7-9 with TRBJ2-5; possible D gene TRBD1, 5 bases. This CDR3 region has 15 residues. Germline CDR1 and CDR2: SEHNR and FQNEAQ (reference sequence). Between the trimmed V and J ends, which lost 5 bases and 4 bases, there was a span of 17 bases. CDR3 sequence reads: CASSEGVKGRETQYF. CDR3 DNA: TGTGCCAGCAGCGAAGGGGTAAAGGGGCGAGAGACCCAGTACTTC.

V is TRBV29-1 and J is TRBJ2-1, with 12 positions matching TRBD2. The germline gives CDR1 SQVTM, CDR2 ANQGSEA. V lost 1 base, J lost 14 bases, and 12 bases stayed unmatched. The length of the CDR3 is 15 residues. This chain's CDR3 is CSVEGPTSGRQNEFF. In DNA, the CDR3 is TGCAGCGTTGAAGGCCCGACTAGCGGGAGACAAAATGAGTTCTTC.

The chain uses TRBV6-6 and TRBJ2-1; the match to TRBD2 covers 10 bases. The germline CDR1 and CDR2 sequences are MNHNY and SVGAGI (reference sequence). V lost 5 bases and J lost 2; bases outside the gene matches: 3. CDR3 length equals 15 residues. Written as DNA, the CDR3 is TGTGCCAGCAGTGAGCTAGCGGGAGCCTACAATGAGCAGTTCTTC. Translated, it gives CASSELAGAYNEQFF.

This clone has more than one count but fewer than ten. CDR3 nucleotides: TGTGCCAGCTACGGACAGGTAGGGCGCGCTTTCTTT. Translating it yields CASYGQVGRAFF. The chain uses TRBV27 and TRBJ1-1, with 7 bases lining up with TRBD1. This CDR3 is built from 12 residues. Per germline, CDR1 MNHEY and CDR2 SMNVEV (reference sequence). The V segment lost 8 bases and the J segment 11 bases; nucleotides outside the gene matches: 11.

The sample holds a few counts of this clone. The rearrangement uses TRBV18 and TRBJ1-2; D not certain. CDR3 size: 12 residues. Between the trimmed V and J ends, which lost 0 bases and 8 bases, there was a span of 7 bases. In germline, CDR1 is KGHSH, CDR2 LQKENI. Written as DNA, the CDR3 is TGTGCCAGCTCACCACCGACCGGAGGCTACACCTTC. It translates to CASSPPTGGYTF.

This sequence joins TRBV19 and TRBJ2-3; D not resolved. This CDR3 contains 15 residues. V was cut by 0 bases and J by 6 bases, with 13 bases left in between. CDR1 is LNHDA, CDR2 SQIVND, per germline (reference sequence). The CDR3 region is CASSIERRFGDTQYF. For the CDR3, the DNA is TGTGCCAGTAGTATAGAACGCAGGTTCGGTGATACGCAGTATTTT.

The chain carries TRBV7-3 and TRBJ2-5; D is uncertain. V was clipped by 4 bases and J by 5 bases, with 11 bases between them. CDR1 is SGHTA and CDR2 is FQGTGA in the germline V gene. The CDR3 has 13 amino acids. The DNA for the CDR3 is TGTGCCAGCAGCTCCAGTCCTCGGGAGACCCAGTACTTC. Protein: CASSSSPRETQYF.

This clone was observed at least ten times. The J gene is TRBJ1-1, the V gene TRBV30, with 9 positions matching TRBD1. Germline CDR1 GTSNPN, CDR2 SVGIG (reference sequence). Germline trimming cut 2 bases from V and 11 bases from J; bases unmatched to any gene: 3. CDR3 length: 11 amino acids. CDR3 nucleotides: TGTGCCTGGAGTCGGGACAGGGAGGCTTTCTTT. As protein: CAWSRDREAFF.

This chain uses TRBV9 with TRBJ2-1, with D possibly being TRBD1 (6 bases). Per the germline V gene, CDR1 is SGDLS and CDR2 is YYNGEE. V was cut by 1 base and J by 6 bases, with 14 bases left in between. CDR3 length: 15 amino acids. CDR3 sequence (DNA): TGTGCCAGCAGCGTATATGGGGGCGCCGCCAATGAGCAGTTCTTC. This encodes CASSVYGGAANEQFF.

The chain links TRBV30 to TRBJ2-1, with TRBD2 matching over 10 bases. The CDR3 has 15 amino acids. With 1 base clipped from V and 7 bases from J, the junction kept 7 bases outside the gene matches. Germline V gene data show CDR1 as GTSNPN and CDR2 as SVGIG (reference sequence). In DNA, the CDR3 is TGTGCCTGGAGTGCGCTAGCGGGAGTTGGGAATGAGCAGTTCTTC. This translates into CAWSALAGVGNEQFF.

Remarks on this clone: A junction end diverges from the germline sequence, so it may reflect a read error. The rearrangement links TRBV30 to TRBJ2-1, with 10 bases that match TRBD1. Germline CDR1 and CDR2: GTSNPN and SVGIG (reference sequence). The CDR3 runs to 15 residues. CDR3 sequence (DNA): TGTGCCGGGAGTCCCCGGACAGGGGGATACAATGAGCAGTTCTTC. Its translation: CAGSPRTGGYNEQFF.

This rearrangement joins TRBV30 to TRBJ2-7; D remains ambiguous. V was clipped by 0 bases and J by 4 bases, with 7 bases between them. CDR3 size: 12 residues. Per germline, CDR1 GTSNPN and CDR2 SVGIG (reference sequence). DNA of the CDR3: TGTGCCTGGAGTGTAAATCGGTACGAGCAGTACTTC. Encoded protein: CAWSVNRYEQYF.

V gene TRBV2 combines with J gene TRBJ2-7, with D possibly being TRBD2 (5 bases). V shed 7 bases and J shed 2 bases, with 15 bases lying between them. Per germline, CDR1 SNHLY and CDR2 FYNNEI. The CDR3 length is 14 residues. The CDR3 is CASMEVRSAYEQYF. The CDR3, as DNA: TGTGCCAGCATGGAGGTCCGATCCGCCTACGAGCAGTACTTC.

The chain employs TRBV4-2 and TRBJ2-7; TRBD1 matches at 9 bases. V dropped 1 base and J dropped 3; count of bases not matched to a gene: 7. From germline, CDR1 is LGHNA and CDR2 YNFKEQ. The CDR3 runs 16 residues. The CDR3 coding sequence is TGTGCCAGCAGCCAAGGGTCCGGGACAGGGTTCTACGAGCAGTACTTC. It is translated as CASSQGSGTGFYEQYF.

This sequence joins TRBV18 and TRBJ2-1; no definite D call. Trimming shortened V by 3 bases and J by 1 base, and 13 bases separated the two germline ends. Germline CDR1 is KGHSH and CDR2 is LQKENI. The CDR3 loop spans 16 amino acids. The CDR3 DNA follows: TGTGCCAGCTCACCGGGATGGTACCAATCCTACAATGAGCAGTTCTTC. Residues: CASSPGWYQSYNEQFF. Based on the CDR3 plus reference TRBV18 and TRBJ2-1, the full variable domain is NAGVMQNPRHLVRRRGQEARLRCSPMKGHSHVYWYRQLPEEGLKFMVYLQKENIIDESGMPKERFSAEFPKEGPSILRIQQVVRGDSAAYFCASSPGWYQSYNEQFFGPGTRLTVL.

In its sample, this clone was seen a few times. Other nucleotide sequences from this sample produce the same CDR3. This chain joins TRBV28 and TRBJ1-5; D is uncertain. V lost 3 bases and J 6 bases, leaving 6 bases between the germline ends. The CDR3 runs 12 residues. Germline values: CDR1 MDHEN, CDR2 SYDVKM. CDR3: CASSLVGQPQHF. As DNA, the CDR3 is TGTGCCAGCAGTTTGGTTGGTCAGCCCCAGCATTTT. Full variable domain (rest looked up from reference TRBV28 and TRBJ1-5): DVKVTQSSRYLVKRTGEKVFLECVQDMDHENMFWYRQDPGLGLRLIYFSYDVKMKEKGDIPEGYSVSREKKERFSLILESASTNQTSMYLCASSLVGQPQHFGDGTRLSIL.

The chain couples TRBV2 to TRBJ1-1; D is undetermined. Per germline, CDR1 SNHLY and CDR2 FYNNEI. This CDR3 region has 13 residues. The ends were cut back, 4 bases at V and 6 bases at J, with 12 bases in the middle. The CDR3 bases are TGTGCCAGCAGTGGGACGGGTTTCGCTGAAGCTTTCTTT. The encoded protein is CASSGTGFAEAFF.

Only a few counts were recorded for this clone. The V and J genes are TRBV29-1 and TRBJ1-1; D remains unclear. This CDR3 region has 10 residues. The V gene lost 7 bases and the J gene lost 6 bases, with 9 bases spanning the gap. Germline V gene data show CDR1 as SQVTM and CDR2 as ANQGSEA. For the CDR3, the DNA is TGCAGCGACCTGGAGGCTGAAGCTTTCTTT. Translating it yields CSDLEAEAFF.

This chain uses TRBV29-1 with TRBJ2-3, with unresolved D. The CDR3 sequence is 14 residues long. V lost 6 bases to trimming and J lost 0 bases, with 13 bases between them. Germline V CDR1 and CDR2: SQVTM, ANQGSEA. The CDR3 region is CSVTEVASTDTQYF. For the CDR3, the DNA is TGCAGCGTCACCGAAGTCGCTAGCACAGATACGCAGTATTTT.